A single sample is the source of the 19 T cell receptor beta chains below, sequenced in a study of blood T cells in healthy people across ages (dated by TCRdb to about 2015). Receptor amplification or capture employed 5' RACE. These reads were obtained on an Illumina HiSeq 2500. A second PCR of roughly 7 to 11 cycles was performed with a sample-barcoded 5' primer and a J-beta primer mix. TCRdb reran the public reads through fastp at Q25 and MiXCR, keeping productive beta chains. When rows share a CDR3 protein, they turn into one entry using the most common DNA and genes. This sample comprises 550,000 to 700,000 distinct CDR3 sequences, approximately 30% of them detected only once. Approximately 17% of the sample goes to the ten largest clones. The sequencing sample was made of blood. These receptors all come from a woman in her seventies in good health.

The table lists this clonotype with a few counts. The rearrangement joins TRBV4-2 to TRBJ2-4; D unclear. Trimming cost V 1 base and J 2 bases, with 12 bases left between them. CDR3 length equals 16 residues. The germline V gene encodes CDR1 LGHNA and CDR2 YNFKEQ. The CDR3 region is CASSQGARTTKNIQYF. In nucleotides, the CDR3 is TGTGCCAGCAGCCAAGGGGCTCGGACGACCAAAAACATTCAGTACTTC.

A few counts support this clonotype. The chain has TRBV6-1 and TRBJ1-2; no firm D call. The CDR3 consists of 14 residues. Between the trimmed V and J ends, which lost 6 bases and 9 bases, there was a span of 20 bases. The germline gives CDR1 MNHNS, CDR2 SASEGT. CDR3 sequence: CASSPTTRADSYTF. DNA of the CDR3: TGTGCCAGCAGCCCAACCACAAGGGCTGATAGCTACACCTTC.

This chain joins TRBV18 and TRBJ2-5; D may be TRBD1 (5 bases). Trimming shortened V by 2 bases and J by 3 bases, and 10 bases separated the two germline ends. There are 14 residues in the CDR3. Germline V lookup: CDR1 KGHSH, CDR2 LQKENI. The CDR3 protein is CASSPMSREETQYF. The CDR3 DNA is TGTGCCAGCTCACCAATGAGCAGGGAAGAGACCCAGTACTTC.

This clonotype was seen a few times. The chain links TRBV6-5 to TRBJ1-2; the match to TRBD1 covers 8 bases. The CDR3 is 12 residues long. Looked up from germline, CDR1 is MNHEY and CDR2 is SVGAGI. V shed 4 bases and J 7 bases; nucleotides not matched to a gene: 2. This CDR3 reads CASSSGGLGYTF. The CDR3 coding sequence is TGTGCCAGCAGTTCAGGGGGCCTTGGCTACACCTTC.

This rearrangement joins TRBV29-1 to TRBJ2-1; D is perhaps TRBD1 or TRBD2 (6 bases each). The CDR3 is made up of 15 amino acids. Germline CDR1 and CDR2: SQVTM and ANQGSEA. V dropped 7 bases and J dropped 6 bases, with 22 bases sitting between them. The CDR3 sequence is CSGIRGMRGGNEQFF. CDR3 in DNA: TGCAGCGGTATCCGGGGGATGAGAGGGGGCAATGAGCAGTTCTTC.

Only a few counts were recorded for this clonotype. The rearrangement uses TRBV6-2 or TRBV6-3 and TRBJ2-7; 14 nucleotides line up with TRBD2. The V segment lost 5 bases and the J segment 2 bases; nucleotides outside the gene matches: 8. Germline V gives CDR1 MNHEY, CDR2 SVGEGT. There are 17 residues in the CDR3. The CDR3 is CASSHRTSGGITYEQYF. The CDR3 DNA reads as TGTGCCAGCAGTCACAGGACTAGCGGGGGGATCACCTACGAGCAGTACTTC.

The chain carries TRBV7-9 and TRBJ2-3; no reliable D call. The germline V gene encodes CDR1 SEHNR and CDR2 FQNEAQ (reference sequence). V was trimmed by 7 bases and J by 3 bases, leaving 8 bases between them. This CDR3 is 12 amino acids long. In DNA form, the CDR3 reads TGTGCCAGCAACATACAGACAGATACGCAGTATTTT. It translates to CASNIQTDTQYF.

This clonotype was seen only once. This rearrangement joins TRBV19 to TRBJ2-1; the D call may be TRBD1 or TRBD2 (5 bases each). Germline V lookup: CDR1 LNHDA, CDR2 SQIVND (reference sequence). The length of the CDR3 is 18 residues. Between the trimmed V and J ends, which lost 5 bases and 0 bases, there was a span of 20 bases. The CDR3 loop is CASSGTSTGPSSYNEQFF. DNA for the CDR3: TGTGCCAGTAGTGGGACCTCGACTGGACCAAGCTCCTACAATGAGCAGTTCTTC. Full variable domain (rest looked up from reference TRBV19 and TRBJ2-1): DGGITQSPKYLFRKEGQNVTLSCEQNLNHDAMYWYRQDPGQGLRLIYYSQIVNDFQKGDIAEGYSVSREKKESFPLTVTSAQKNPTAFYLCASSGTSTGPSSYNEQFFGPGTRLTVL.

The chain joins TRBV7-6 to TRBJ2-5; 10 bases are shared with TRBD2. The assigned J gene may be wrong: the sequence end matches TRBJ2-1 better. From germline, CDR1 is SGHVS and CDR2 FNYEAQ. This CDR3 contains 16 residues. CDR3 amino acids: CASSFTSGDSYNEQFF. DNA of the CDR3: TGTGCCAGCAGCTTTACTAGCGGGGACTCCTACAATGAGCAGTTCTTC.

This sequence joins TRBV29-1 and TRBJ1-2; 8 nucleotides align to TRBD1. Losses at the gene ends were 7 bases for V and 8 bases for J; bases not matched to a gene: 6. Germline V gene lookup returns CDR1 SQVTM and CDR2 ANQGSEA. There are 11 residues in the CDR3. The CDR3 spells CSARGQAGYTF. The CDR3 region has the DNA TGCAGCGCCCGGGGACAGGCGGGCTACACCTTC.

This clonotype has a handful of counts. The chain employs TRBV2 and TRBJ1-1; D gene ambiguous. V was shortened by 1 base and J by 7 bases, with 7 bases between the two germline ends. The CDR3 spans 12 residues. The germline gives CDR1 SNHLY, CDR2 FYNNEI. The chain's CDR3 is CASSEGGFEAFF. The CDR3 DNA sequence: TGTGCCAGCAGTGAAGGAGGGTTTGAAGCTTTCTTT. Full variable domain (missing parts from reference TRBV2 and TRBJ1-1): EPEVTQTPSHQVTQMGQEVILRCVPISNHLYFYWYRQILGQKVEFLVSFYNNEISEKSEIFDDQFSVERPDGSNFTLKIRSTKLEDSAMYFCASSEGGFEAFFGQGTRLTVV.

This clonotype came up a few times. The gene calls are TRBV27 and TRBJ2-1; TRBD1 matches 8 bases. Germline-derived CDR1 and CDR2 are MNHEY and SMNVEV (reference sequence). The V and J ends lost 6 bases and 10 bases, in that order; junction bases with no gene match: 11. This CDR3 contains 14 residues. The CDR3, as DNA: TGTGCCAGCAGATCACAGGGGGGAGAGTGGGAGCAGTTCTTC. This sequence encodes CASRSQGGEWEQFF.

In its sample, this clonotype was seen a few times. The genes are TRBV7-9 and TRBJ1-2; D unclear. The CDR3 length is 14 residues. Germline values: CDR1 SEHNR, CDR2 FQNEAQ (reference sequence). V lost 2 bases and J lost 6, with 13 bases in between. The CDR3 is CASSLLSGGHGYTF. DNA of the CDR3: TGTGCCAGCAGCTTACTGTCGGGAGGACATGGCTACACCTTC.

A few counts support this clonotype. The chain employs TRBV20-1 and TRBJ2-5, with 13 bases matching TRBD2. The germline V gene encodes CDR1 DFQATT and CDR2 SNEGSKA (reference sequence). V shed 6 bases, J shed 5 bases, and the junction held 9 bases outside the gene matches. The CDR3 is 15 residues long. The CDR3 sequence is CSAPTSGGIRETQYF. The CDR3, as DNA: TGCAGTGCCCCGACTAGCGGGGGGATCCGGGAGACCCAGTACTTC.

CDR3 amino acids: CASSPPDPGGMTAQYF. The CDR3 DNA follows: TGTGCCAGCTCACCACCGGATCCTGGGGGAATGACGGCCCAGTACTTC. This chain joins TRBV18 and TRBJ2-5; D could derive from TRBD1 or TRBD2 (5 bases each). Germline V gives CDR1 KGHSH, CDR2 LQKENI. The CDR3 spans 16 residues. Trimming removed 0 bases at V and 9 bases at J, with 20 bases between.

The chain combines TRBV7-2 with TRBJ2-1; 7 bases fit TRBD2. Per the germline V gene, CDR1 is SGHTA and CDR2 is FQGNSA. The CDR3 is 15 amino acids. V lost 4 bases and J lost 0; bases outside the gene matches: 3. In DNA, the CDR3 is TGTGCCAGCAGCTGGACTAGAGACTCCTACAATGAGCAGTTCTTC. Amino acids: CASSWTRDSYNEQFF.

Only a few counts were recorded for this clonotype. At one of its ends the junction is not consistent with the germline gene, which may arise from a read error. The rearrangement joins TRBV5-1 to TRBJ2-1; D is ambiguous. Per the germline V gene, CDR1 is SGHRS and CDR2 is YFSETQ. The CDR3 spans 13 residues. CDR3 region: CASSSRSSNEQFF. The CDR3 DNA reads as TGCGCCAGCAGCTCGAGGTCCTCCAATGAGCAGTTCTTC.

The chain carries TRBV20-1 and TRBJ1-4, with 9 bases aligning to TRBD1. The CDR3 length is 16 residues. The V segment lost 3 bases and the J segment 7 bases; nucleotides outside the gene matches: 12. CDR1 is DFQATT and CDR2 is SNEGSKA in the germline V gene (reference sequence). The CDR3 DNA is TGCAGTGCTAGCCGGGACAGGGCCGCTTGGGGTGAAAAACTGTTTTTT. Translation: CSASRDRAAWGEKLFF.

This clonotype was observed a handful of times. The chain joins TRBV11-1 to TRBJ2-2; possible D gene TRBD2, 7 bases. The V end was cut by 2 bases, the J end by 4 bases, with 14 bases between. This CDR3 is built from 16 residues. In germline, CDR1 is SGHAT, CDR2 FQDESV (reference sequence). The CDR3 nucleotides read TGTGCCAGCAGCTTATTACGGGGGGCGCGCACCGGGGAGCTGTTTTTT. Amino acids: CASSLLRGARTGELFF.